One and the same sample provided the 21 T cell receptor beta chains below, sequenced in a study of T cells in Graves' hyperthyroidism and ophthalmopathy. Amplified TCR beta CDR3 regions came from RNA transcripts. Researchers ran a first-round RT-PCR on the TCR CDR3 using the HTBI primer set. TCRdb recomputed calls from the multiplex PCR reads with MiXCR, one row per CDR3 protein. The sample consists of around 390,000 distinct CDR3 sequences, roughly 15% of them appearing once. Sequenced input: blood. The receptors stem from a woman in her 30s with Graves' ophthalmopathy.

This clonotype was counted at least ten times. The V gene is TRBV12-3 or TRBV12-4, the J gene TRBJ2-3; 11 nucleotides match TRBD2. J was trimmed by 3 bases and V by 7 bases; bases with no gene match: 6. The CDR3 extends over 15 amino acids. CDR3 in DNA: TGTGCCAGCACTGCCGGGACTAGCGGTACAGATACGCAGTATTTT. Protein sequence: CASTAGTSGTDTQYF.

This clonotype was found a few times. V is TRBV7-3 and J is TRBJ2-2, with D perhaps TRBD1 (5 bases). This CDR3 spans 14 amino acids. The V and J ends lost 2 bases and 7 bases respectively, with 11 bases between them. The germline gives CDR1 SGHTA, CDR2 FQGTGA. The CDR3: CASSLDRGIGELFF. The CDR3 nucleotides read TGTGCCAGCAGCTTAGATAGGGGTATCGGGGAGCTGTTTTTT.

The sample holds a few counts of this clonotype. The chain couples TRBV6-1 to TRBJ1-2, with D possibly matching TRBD1 (6 bases). The germline gives CDR1 MNHNS, CDR2 SASEGT. V was clipped by 7 bases and J by 0 bases, with 12 bases between them. CDR3 size: 14 residues. CDR3 residues: CASIQRGTNYGYTF. In nucleotides, the CDR3 is TGTGCCAGCATCCAAAGGGGGACTAACTATGGCTACACCTTC.

This clonotype was seen a handful of times. The chain recombines TRBV29-1 with TRBJ1-2, with D maybe TRBD1 (5 bases). Trimming cost V 5 bases and J 6 bases, with 19 bases left between them. Germline-derived CDR1 and CDR2 are SQVTM and ANQGSEA. The CDR3 runs 14 residues. In DNA form, the CDR3 reads TGCAGCGTTCGAGATAGCCAGGGCTTGGATGGCTACACCTTC. It specifies CSVRDSQGLDGYTF. Filled out from reference TRBV29-1 and TRBJ1-2, the complete variable domain reads SAVISQKPSRDICQRGTSLTIQCQVDSQVTMMFWYRQQPGQSLTLIATANQGSEATYESGFVIDKFPISRPNLTFSTLTVSNMSPEDSSIYLCSVRDSQGLDGYTFGSGTRLTVV.

This clonotype has ten or more counts. This sequence joins TRBV28 and TRBJ1-2, with TRBD1 as a possible D gene (6 bases). V shed 5 bases and J shed 6 bases, with 22 bases lying between them. In germline, CDR1 is MDHEN, CDR2 SYDVKM. The CDR3 runs to 16 residues. CDR3 nucleotide sequence: TGTGCCAGCAGTCCCCCGGGCAGGGGCGGGGTCGATGGCTACACCTTC. As protein: CASSPPGRGGVDGYTF.

The sample holds many counts of this clonotype. The chain couples TRBV20-1 to TRBJ1-6, with D perhaps matching TRBD1 (5 bases). The CDR3 contains 16 residues. Trimming pared 6 bases from V and 0 bases from J, leaving 15 bases between. Germline lookup yields CDR1 DFQATT and CDR2 SNEGSKA (reference sequence). CDR3 DNA: TGCAGTGCCCCTACGCGGGGGAGCTCCTATAATTCACCCCTCCACTTT. This codes for CSAPTRGSSYNSPLHF.

This clonotype was counted many times. The J gene is TRBJ2-7, the V gene TRBV2, with TRBD1 matching 8 bases. The trim removed 0 bases at V and 3 bases at J, leaving 4 bases unmatched. Looked up from germline, CDR1 is SNHLY and CDR2 is FYNNEI. There are 15 residues in the CDR3. CDR3: CASSEAPGQVYEQYF. The CDR3 DNA reads as TGTGCCAGCAGTGAAGCGCCGGGACAGGTCTACGAGCAGTACTTC.

As concerns this clonotype: One end of the junction does not line up with germline, which may come from a read error. This chain uses TRBV19 with TRBJ2-7, with a weak D call TRBD1 (7 bases). This CDR3 contains 15 residues. Germline V CDR1 and CDR2: LNHDA, SQIVND (reference sequence). CDR3 sequence reads: CASQNQATGRYGQYF. CDR3 bases: TGTGCCAGCCAGAACCAGGCGACAGGGAGGTACGGGCAGTACTTC.

Comment on this clonotype: This may be a read error, as it is one base from a much larger clone. This sequence joins TRBV5-6 and TRBJ2-7; tentatively, D is TRBD1 or TRBD2 (5 bases each). The CDR3 spans 14 residues. Between the trimmed V and J ends, which lost 1 base and 5 bases, there was a span of 13 bases. The germline V gene has CDR1 SGHDT and CDR2 YYEEEE. The CDR3 is CASSLNGGRHEQYF. The DNA of the CDR3 is TGTGCCAGCAGCTTGAATGGGGGTCGCCACGAGCAGTACTTC.

This clonotype showed up many times. The chain couples TRBV28 to TRBJ1-1; D remains unclear. Germline CDR1 is MDHEN and CDR2 is SYDVKM. Trimming left V 6 bases short and J 1 base short, with 12 bases between. This CDR3 is built from 14 residues. The CDR3 reads CASRLQLRNTEAFF. The CDR3 DNA sequence: TGTGCCAGCAGGCTCCAACTCAGGAACACTGAAGCTTTCTTT.

This clonotype was counted at least ten times. The chain links TRBV5-1 to TRBJ2-1; no clear D. The CDR3 runs 16 residues. V lost 3 bases and J lost 4, with 17 bases in between. CDR1 and CDR2 from the germline V gene are SGHRS and YFSETQ. CDR3 amino acids: CASSSGPELDYNEQFF. The DNA of the CDR3 is TGCGCCAGCAGCTCCGGGCCAGAGTTGGATTACAATGAGCAGTTCTTC.

The rearrangement uses TRBV28 and TRBJ2-5; D gene ambiguous. The V and J ends lost 6 bases and 5 bases respectively, with 10 bases between them. The CDR3 consists of 12 residues. Germline V gene lookup returns CDR1 MDHEN and CDR2 SYDVKM. CDR3 protein: CASRSRRETQYF. The CDR3 DNA sequence: TGTGCCAGCAGGTCGAGAAGGGAGACCCAGTACTTC.

On this clonotype: A much larger clone is a single base away; this may be a read error. CDR3 bases: TGTGCCAGCAGCCAAGACCGGGGGGATACAGATATGCAGTATTTT. Translated, it gives CASSQDRGDTDMQYF. The chain is built from TRBV14 and TRBJ2-3, with 7 nucleotides matching TRBD2. The CDR3 consists of 15 residues. Germline lookup yields CDR1 SGHDN and CDR2 FVKESK.

This clonotype was recorded only once. The chain joins TRBV2 to TRBJ2-3, with 7 bases lining up with TRBD2. The CDR3 totals 13 residues. With 5 bases clipped from V and 5 bases from J, the junction kept 4 bases outside the gene matches. From germline, CDR1 is SNHLY and CDR2 FYNNEI. CDR3 sequence (DNA): TGTGCCAGCAGTTTTCGGGAGGAAGATACGCAGTATTTT. As protein: CASSFREEDTQYF.

The chain uses TRBV4-1 and TRBJ2-3, with 8 bases identical to TRBD1. The V gene's germline CDR1 is MGHRA and CDR2 YSYEKL. Trimming removed 2 bases from V and 6 bases from J; junction bases left unmatched: 13. This CDR3 has 17 residues. CDR3 sequence reads: CASSQLPQGAVADTQYF. The CDR3 region has the DNA TGCGCCAGCAGCCAACTTCCCCAGGGGGCGGTTGCGGATACGCAGTATTTT.

This clonotype was seen at least ten times. The chain couples TRBV4-1 to TRBJ2-5, with unresolved D. This CDR3 spans 14 amino acids. Trimming stripped 4 bases from V and 1 base from J, with 10 bases between. In germline, CDR1 is MGHRA, CDR2 YSYEKL. CDR3 bases: TGCGCCAGCAGCCCTCGGGTCGTCCAAGAGACCCAGTACTTC. Residues: CASSPRVVQETQYF.

This clonotype was seen repeatedly, ten times or more. The chain joins TRBV12-3 or TRBV12-4 to TRBJ2-5; D is possibly TRBD1 (5 bases). V was shortened by 1 base and J by 1 base, with 13 bases between the two germline ends. The CDR3 has 16 residues. The CDR3 reads CASSLEQIGAQETQYF. The CDR3 DNA is TGTGCCAGCAGTTTAGAGCAGATTGGGGCCCAAGAGACCCAGTACTTC.

The V and J genes are TRBV5-5 and TRBJ2-5; 12 bases map to TRBD1. The trim removed 2 bases at V and 5 bases at J, leaving 7 bases unmatched. The CDR3 runs to 16 residues. CDR1 and CDR2 (germline): SGHKS, YYEKEE (reference sequence). CDR3 loop: CASSFLRDRGLETQYF. In DNA form, the CDR3 reads TGTGCCAGCAGCTTTTTGCGGGACAGGGGGCTCGAGACCCAGTACTTC.

This clonotype was counted between two and nine times. The chain's CDR3 is CATSDLQIVFLLETFSSEAFF. The CDR3 DNA is TGTGCCACCAGTGATTTGCAAATCGTGTTCTTGCTTGAGACATTTTCCTCTGAAGCTTTCTTT. The V and J genes are TRBV24-1 and TRBJ1-1; D uncertain. The V gene lost 0 bases and the J gene lost 6 bases, with 31 bases spanning the gap. The CDR3 length is 21 residues. Germline-derived CDR1 and CDR2 are KGHDR and SFDVKD.

This clonotype has a count of ten or more. This sequence joins TRBV7-3 and TRBJ1-2; 7 bases match TRBD1. After removal of 3 bases from V and 2 bases from J, the junction contained 6 bases not matched to a gene. CDR1 is SGHTA and CDR2 is FQGTGA in the germline V gene. The CDR3 length is 15 residues. Here the CDR3 reads CASSFWDRPNYGYTF. In DNA, the CDR3 is TGTGCCAGCAGCTTTTGGGACAGACCGAACTATGGCTACACCTTC.

Only a few counts were recorded for this clonotype. This chain joins TRBV20-1 and TRBJ2-4; D assignment may be TRBD1 or TRBD2 (5 bases each). The germline V gene encodes CDR1 DFQATT and CDR2 SNEGSKA (reference sequence). Trimming left V 0 bases short and J 0 bases short, with 24 bases between. CDR3 size: 20 residues. CDR3 sequence reads: CSARDTHRDRTFLAKNIQYF. CDR3 DNA: TGCAGTGCTAGAGACACCCATCGGGACCGCACCTTCTTAGCCAAAAACATTCAGTACTTC.